Listed below are T cell receptor beta chains from one sample, sequenced in a study of T-cell memory formation after mild COVID-19. TCRdb re-called the 5' RACE reads through MiXCR, storing one row per CDR3 protein. This table holds about 150,000 distinct CDR3 sequences, roughly 30% found once. The specimen sequenced was PBMCs or a T cell subset sorted from them (not recorded which). Receptor source: an adult woman who had mild COVID-19 (a few samples of this study predate the infection). Cell type and time point are not known. CDR3s include the opening cysteine and the closing phenylalanine or tryptophan. Some rows mark clone size as missing; the rest say once, few, many or name a class of expanded clone.

clone size: -
J gene: TRBJ2-1
V gene: TRBV27
CDR3 protein: CASTWGLVGGGPGFSYNEQFF

clone size: -
J gene: TRBJ2-7
V gene: TRBV9
CDR3 protein: CASSVQAGSSYEQYF

clone size: few
J gene: TRBJ1-1
V gene: TRBV7-3
CDR3 protein: CASSPMGANTEAFF

clone size: once
J gene: TRBJ2-7
V gene: TRBV20-1
CDR3 protein: CSAPDRGLHEQYF

clone size: -
J gene: TRBJ2-3
V gene: TRBV7-2
CDR3 protein: CASSTGLGAGGGTQYF

clone size: few
J gene: TRBJ2-7
V gene: TRBV5-1
CDR3 protein: CASSLAGDSTYEQYF

clone size: once
J gene: TRBJ2-1
V gene: TRBV11-2
CDR3 protein: CASSSYRGLNEQFF

clone size: once
J gene: TRBJ2-2
V gene: TRBV6-5
CDR3 protein: CASSYFPPRQGNTGELFF

clone size: -
J gene: TRBJ1-1
V gene: TRBV12-3/TRBV12-4
CDR3 protein: CASSLVGGGAEAFF

clone size: -
J gene: TRBJ1-6
V gene: TRBV12-3/TRBV12-4
CDR3 protein: CASSGTGSVSPLHF

clone size: -
J gene: TRBJ2-6
V gene: TRBV12-3/TRBV12-4
CDR3 protein: CASSWGSGANVLTF

clone size: -
J gene: TRBJ2-1
V gene: TRBV5-1
CDR3 protein: CASSYYSNNEQFF

clone size: -
J gene: TRBJ2-7
V gene: TRBV14
CDR3 protein: CASSPRGFYEQYF

clone size: -
J gene: TRBJ1-2
V gene: TRBV6-6
CDR3 protein: CASSTTLAGNYGYTF

clone size: -
J gene: TRBJ1-1
V gene: TRBV3-1
CDR3 protein: CASSHSGTENTEAFF

clone size: -
J gene: TRBJ1-2
V gene: TRBV29-1
CDR3 protein: CSVKEGSGGYTF

clone size: -
J gene: TRBJ1-1
V gene: TRBV7-2
CDR3 protein: CASSLGHSNTEAFF

clone size: many
J gene: TRBJ2-5
V gene: TRBV5-1
CDR3 protein: CASSLKETQYF

clone size: few
J gene: TRBJ2-7
V gene: TRBV27
CDR3 protein: CASSFRISYEQYF

clone size: -
J gene: TRBJ2-3
V gene: TRBV7-9
CDR3 protein: CASSSMETDTQYF

clone size: -
J gene: TRBJ2-7
V gene: TRBV12-3/TRBV12-4
CDR3 protein: CASSYVIGGFSYF

clone size: -
J gene: TRBJ2-1
V gene: TRBV6-4
CDR3 protein: CASSPGPTYNEQFF

clone size: -
J gene: TRBJ2-7
V gene: TRBV3-1
CDR3 protein: CASSPAAGTPYEQYF

clone size: -
J gene: TRBJ2-7
V gene: TRBV7-9
CDR3 protein: CASRSGGSSYEQYF

clone size: few
J gene: TRBJ2-1
V gene: TRBV7-9
CDR3 protein: CASSLVALAGVNEQFF

clone size: once
J gene: TRBJ2-4
V gene: TRBV20-1
CDR3 protein: CSAIPRDFQNIQYF

clone size: -
J gene: TRBJ1-1
V gene: TRBV20-1
CDR3 protein: CSAKITGGFEAFF

clone size: -
J gene: TRBJ2-1
V gene: TRBV21-1
CDR3 protein: CASTKGGYYPPNEQFF

clone size: -
J gene: TRBJ1-5
V gene: TRBV7-6
CDR3 protein: CASSSGPWINQPQHF

clone size: few
J gene: TRBJ2-7
V gene: TRBV7-8
CDR3 protein: CASSLRLDTYEQYF

clone size: -
J gene: TRBJ2-7
V gene: TRBV9
CDR3 protein: CASSTSSGSFSEQYF

clone size: -
J gene: TRBJ2-5
V gene: TRBV12-3/TRBV12-4
CDR3 protein: CASSSFSGEGETQYF